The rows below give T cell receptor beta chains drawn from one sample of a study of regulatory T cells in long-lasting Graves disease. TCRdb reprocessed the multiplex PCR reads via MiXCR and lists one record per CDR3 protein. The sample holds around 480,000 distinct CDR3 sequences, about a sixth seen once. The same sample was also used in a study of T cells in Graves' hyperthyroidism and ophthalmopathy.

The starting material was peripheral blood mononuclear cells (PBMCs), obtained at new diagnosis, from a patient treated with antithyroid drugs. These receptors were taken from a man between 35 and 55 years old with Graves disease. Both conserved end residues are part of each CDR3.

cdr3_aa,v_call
CATSVGLDGIHEQYF,TRBV24-1
CASSWVGQGSYEQYF,TRBV5-1
CAISGRQGTYGYTF,TRBV10-3
CASSSREQVAEGNQPQHF,TRBV7-7
CASGRGPVEQYF,TRBV27
CASSDSEGETQYF,TRBV2
CASNFRGTGNTIYF,TRBV12-3/TRBV12-4
CASRSADTGELFF,TRBV7-3
CASSFDRYEQYF,TRBV7-9
CATSLQGGYNEQFF,TRBV24-1
CASSLDYSGANVLTF,TRBV5-5
CASSVAAGRGYTF,TRBV9
CASSLVGTAYEQYF,TRBV5-1
CASSSPDRGPLEQYF,TRBV27
CASSSDIYGYTF,TRBV28
CASSHWGQDTEAFF,TRBV3-1
CASSLTGQGGGYTF,TRBV28
CASSELGGVIVGEQFF,TRBV6-2/TRBV6-3
CASSLVPSGFYNEQFF,TRBV11-2
CASSPSSSIYEQYF,TRBV4-2
CASSGGLSATQYF,TRBV5-6
CASRRSQQNTDTQYF,TRBV9
CASRTGLTGAEAFF,TRBV19
CASSAGTSGNYEQYF,TRBV9
CASSFGSGSTDTQYF,TRBV28
CASSDPTGGRYSNQPQHF,TRBV10-2
CSVPDRTNYGYTF,TRBV29-1
CASSDRGERSYNEQFF,TRBV7-9
CSDRTAVVSSNQPQHF,TRBV20-1
CAWSSGEQFF,TRBV30
CASSQDPSDSPLHF,TRBV3-1
CASSLFRSNQPQHF,TRBV28
CASSTPPYEQYF,TRBV19
CASSEIVSNTEAFF,TRBV2
CAWSFYYGYTF,TRBV30
CASGLVLAGTSDTQYF,TRBV12-5
CASSQKGSEGEQYF,TRBV3-1
CARTLKRVNEQFF,TRBV28
CASSLITGHTDTQYF,TRBV5-1
CASRSGGAGVQPQHF,TRBV12-3/TRBV12-4